Listed below are T cell receptor beta chains from one sample, sequenced in a study of T cell clusters in autoimmune cytopenias. TCRdb re-analyzed the multiplex PCR reads; it lists each CDR3 protein once, without DNA. The listing records around 15,000 distinct CDR3 sequences. The data were also submitted as part of a second study, on T cell repertoires in aging, cancer and after chemotherapy.

The sequenced material came from peripheral blood. Receptors originate from a human donor in good health. Each CDR3 is given with its conserved first and last residue. Clone size is stated in some rows and not others, as once, few, many or a class when expanded.

.	TRBJ1-4	TRBV25-1	CASSAGKGYNEKLFF
.	TRBJ2-7	TRBV19	CASSGDRGGNSYEQYF
.	TRBJ2-5	TRBV30	CAWIPKGFKGASGKKTQYF
medium-sized	TRBJ2-7	TRBV29-1	CSAAGGYSEQYF
medium-sized	TRBJ2-1	TRBV11-3	CASSLSGRALNEQFF
.	TRBJ2-1	TRBV12-3/TRBV12-4	CASSLSREQFF
.	TRBJ1-5	TRBV6-2/TRBV6-3	CASSFGQVYSNQPQHF
.	TRBJ1-4	TRBV7-9	CASSLGTDSTNEKLFF
.	TRBJ2-2	TRBV5-4	CASSHGTAVKGTGELFF
.	TRBJ1-6	TRBV6-6	CASGEDSPLHF
.	TRBJ2-1	TRBV13	CASSRSSIEQFF
.	TRBJ1-1	TRBV6-5	CASRSLSRGWTEAFF
.	TRBJ2-7	TRBV6-5	CASSYSQGLEQYF
.	TRBJ2-7	TRBV7-2	CASSSTGTGGYEQYF
medium-sized	TRBJ2-7	TRBV27	CASSPWTAPYEQYF
.	TRBJ2-1	TRBV30	CAWRVPLRKNEQFF
.	TRBJ2-2	TRBV6-5	CASSYSRFSTGELFF
.	TRBJ2-1	TRBV6-6	CASSFTLSSYNEQFF
.	TRBJ1-2	TRBV6-5	CASSLQGNYGYTF
.	TRBJ1-2	TRBV19	CASRWFYGYTF
.	TRBJ1-1	TRBV6-5	CASSYGSVAFF
.	TRBJ2-3	TRBV11-3	CASTSRRADTQYF
medium-sized	TRBJ2-3	TRBV19	CASGTGGYTDTQYF
.	TRBJ2-1	TRBV15	CATSRDQVGRYNEQFF
.	TRBJ2-5	TRBV11-3	CASSLDDRVMDGETQYF
.	TRBJ1-1	TRBV5-4	CASSLGGMNTEAFF
.	TRBJ2-7	TRBV13	CASSFNGYEQYF
.	TRBJ2-4	TRBV6-2/TRBV6-3	CASSVAGGRENIQYF
.	TRBJ2-3	TRBV5-4	CASGRSLGDTQYF
medium-sized	TRBJ2-1	TRBV11-3	CASSIKGFEQFF
.	TRBJ1-1	TRBV19	CATRDSFTEAFF